These 23 T cell receptor beta chains originate from one sample sequenced in a study of T cell responses to AZD1222 COVID-19 vaccine. Profiled with immunoSEQ multiplex PCR; TCRdb holds only in-frame clones, not every one. Of 55,000 to 90,000 clones in the sample, less than 90% are singletons; the top ten hold 9.8%. The sequences come from peripheral blood, collected on day 0 of AZD1222 vaccination. These TCRs come from an adult in good health.

This clone was detected only a few times. This sequence joins TRBV7-9 and TRBJ1-2; D is perhaps TRBD1 (5 bases). The V and J ends lost 0 bases and 0 bases respectively, with 11 bases between them. The CDR3 sequence is 16 residues long. Per the germline V gene, CDR1 is SEHNR and CDR2 is FQNEAQ (reference sequence). CDR3: CASSLAVQETNYGYTF. For the CDR3, the DNA is TGTGCCAGCAGCTTAGCCGTACAGGAAACTAACTATGGCTACACCTTC.

The chain joins TRBV5-1 to TRBJ2-7, with 8 bases fitting TRBD1. Germline loops: CDR1 SGHRS, CDR2 YFSETQ. Unmatched junction bases numbered 10, after V lost 2 bases and J lost 3 bases. The CDR3 is made up of 16 amino acids. The CDR3, as DNA: TGCGCCAGCAGCTTTCGGGGACAGGTGGGTCGCTACGAGCAGTACTTC. Residues: CASSFRGQVGRYEQYF.

This clone was seen a handful of times. This chain uses TRBV11-3 with TRBJ1-3; 10 bases map to TRBD1. Trimming removed 0 bases from V and 4 bases from J; junction bases left unmatched: 9. Germline V CDR1 and CDR2: SGHNT, YENEEA. CDR3 length: 18 amino acids. The chain's CDR3 is CASSLDHSGTGAGNTIYF. CDR3 sequence (DNA): TGTGCCAGCAGCTTAGATCACTCCGGGACAGGGGCCGGAAACACCATATATTTT.

This clone was counted once. The chain has TRBV18 and TRBJ2-5, with 7 bases that match TRBD2. Trimming at V came to 3 bases and at J to 0 bases, leaving 4 bases not matched to a gene. Germline assignment: CDR1 KGHSH and CDR2 LQKENI. The CDR3 spans 15 residues. This CDR3 is CASSPNGGNQETQYF. The CDR3, as DNA: TGTGCCAGCTCACCCAACGGGGGGAACCAAGAGACCCAGTACTTC.

This chain joins TRBV19 and TRBJ2-1, with 7 positions matching TRBD2. From germline, CDR1 is LNHDA and CDR2 SQIVND (reference sequence). The CDR3 length is 19 residues. With 1 base clipped from V and 0 bases from J, the junction kept 12 bases outside the gene matches. The CDR3 region has the DNA TGTGCCAGTAGTATAGTAGCATCCAAGACTAGCAGCTCCTACAATGAGCAGTTCTTC. Translation: CASSIVASKTSSSYNEQFF.

The chain is built from TRBV7-2 and TRBJ1-6; D perhaps matches TRBD1 (5 bases). V dropped 3 bases and J dropped 13 bases, with 16 bases sitting between them. CDR1 SGHTA and CDR2 FQGNSA come from the germline V gene. The CDR3 is made up of 14 amino acids. CDR3 sequence (DNA): TGTGCCAGCAGCTTCGCCGGGACCGGAGCCCCCCTCCACTTT. Protein sequence: CASSFAGTGAPLHF.

The CDR3 nucleotides are TGTGCCAGCAGTGACACGGTGAAGGGTTCACCCCTCCACTTT. Amino acid sequence: CASSDTVKGSPLHF. V gene TRBV6-4 combines with J gene TRBJ1-6, with unresolved D. Germline V lookup: CDR1 MRHNA, CDR2 SNTAGT. V was shortened by 2 bases and J by 9 bases, with 11 bases between the two germline ends. This CDR3 region has 14 residues.

There are a few counts of this clone. J is TRBJ1-1 and V is TRBV15; a weak D match, TRBD1 (5 bases). CDR1 LNHNV and CDR2 YYDKDF come from the germline V gene (reference sequence). The CDR3 consists of 14 residues. Trimming left V 2 bases short and J 10 bases short, with 17 bases between. In nucleotides, the CDR3 is TGTGCCACCAGCAGATCCACCACGACTAGGGGAGCTTTCTTT. This translates into CATSRSTTTRGAFF.

The chain uses TRBV6-5 and TRBJ2-7; TRBD2 matches at 11 bases. V dropped 7 bases and J dropped 5; count of bases not matched to a gene: 7. Germline CDR1 reads MNHEY; CDR2 reads SVGAGI. The CDR3 runs to 14 residues. The CDR3 sequence is CASTLTSGGNEQYF. CDR3 DNA: TGTGCCAGCACCCTTACTAGCGGGGGAAACGAGCAGTACTTC.

This chain uses TRBV9 with TRBJ2-3, with 8 bases that match TRBD2. J gave up 3 bases and V 0 bases, and 3 bases lay outside the gene matches. CDR3 length equals 15 residues. CDR1 is SGDLS, CDR2 YYNGEE, per germline. The CDR3 DNA reads TGTGCCAGCAGCGTAGGACTAGCGTTTACAGATACGCAGTATTTT. Translated, it gives CASSVGLAFTDTQYF.

The chain couples TRBV5-6 to TRBJ2-1; TRBD2 might be the D (5 bases). V lost 4 bases, J lost 0 bases, and 17 bases lay in between. Germline values: CDR1 SGHDT, CDR2 YYEEEE. The CDR3 is made up of 17 amino acids. The CDR3 DNA sequence: TGTGCCAGCAGCGAAGAGGGCGGAATCAACTCCTACAATGAGCAGTTCTTC. The encoded protein is CASSEEGGINSYNEQFF.

V gene TRBV30 combines with J gene TRBJ1-2; 9 positions match TRBD1. The V gene end was trimmed by 1 base and the J gene end by 6 bases; junction bases not matched to a gene: 6. CDR3 length: 14 residues. Germline CDR1 GTSNPN, CDR2 SVGIG (reference sequence). For the CDR3, the DNA is TGTGCCTGGAGTGACAGGGGGCGAGTGGATGGCTACACCTTC. The encoded protein is CAWSDRGRVDGYTF.

The DNA of the CDR3 is TGTGCCAGCAATATAAACAATGAGCAGTTCTTC. Translating gives CASNINNEQFF. This chain uses TRBV2 with TRBJ2-1; no clear D gene. The CDR3 totals 11 residues. V was clipped by 7 bases and J by 5 bases, with 6 bases between them. Germline CDR1 is SNHLY and CDR2 is FYNNEI.

This chain links TRBV30 with TRBJ2-5; D is uncertain. The CDR3 covers 14 residues. Looked up from germline, CDR1 is GTSNPN and CDR2 is SVGIG (reference sequence). With 8 bases removed from V and 2 bases from J, the gap between germline ends came to 18 bases. The CDR3 DNA follows: TGTGCCCTGGTCATCGGGCTTCAGCAAGAGACCCAGTACTTC. Translated, it gives CALVIGLQQETQYF.

The genes are TRBV9 and TRBJ1-1, with a possible D match to TRBD1 (5 bases). Germline CDR1 and CDR2: SGDLS and YYNGEE. The CDR3 consists of 14 residues. V dropped 1 base and J dropped 1 base, with 8 bases sitting between them. The CDR3 here is CASSVRQTNTEAFF. The CDR3 nucleotides read TGTGCCAGCAGCGTAAGACAGACGAACACTGAAGCTTTCTTT.

The gene calls are TRBV5-4 and TRBJ2-3; 9 nucleotides agree with TRBD1. Trimming at V came to 3 bases and at J to 2 bases, leaving 4 bases not matched to a gene. There are 15 residues in the CDR3. CDR1 and CDR2 from the germline V gene are SGHNT and YYREEE (reference sequence). The CDR3 nucleotides read TGTGCCAGCAGCTACGGACAGGGGTCCACAGATACGCAGTATTTT. Its translation: CASSYGQGSTDTQYF.

The V and J genes are TRBV6-1 and TRBJ2-7, with 7 bases fitting TRBD2. Germline assignment: CDR1 MNHNS and CDR2 SASEGT. The CDR3 consists of 15 residues. The J segment lost 2 bases and the V segment lost 2 bases, leaving 6 bases of the junction unmatched. CDR3 region: CASSESAGTTYEQYF. CDR3 DNA sequence: TGTGCCAGCAGTGAAAGTGCGGGGACTACCTACGAGCAGTACTTC.

The chain recombines TRBV4-1 with TRBJ1-4; D is unclear. Trimming took 2 bases from V and 6 from J, leaving 10 bases between them. The CDR3 consists of 14 residues. CDR1 and CDR2 from the germline V gene are MGHRA and YSYEKL. The chain's CDR3 is CASSQTPNYEKLFF. The CDR3 nucleotides read TGCGCCAGCAGCCAAACCCCTAACTATGAAAAACTGTTTTTT.

V gene TRBV19 combines with J gene TRBJ1-5, with D perhaps TRBD1 (6 bases). V lost 0 bases and J lost 7, with 16 bases in between. The CDR3 is 16 amino acids. In germline, CDR1 is LNHDA, CDR2 SQIVND (reference sequence). The CDR3 DNA reads TGTGCCAGTAGTATAGATCCAACAGGGCCAGGGCAGCCCCAGCATTTT. As protein: CASSIDPTGPGQPQHF.

This chain joins TRBV29-1 and TRBJ2-3, with 7 positions matching TRBD2. V dropped 7 bases and J dropped 7; count of bases not matched to a gene: 8. Germline CDR1 reads SQVTM; CDR2 reads ANQGSEA. The CDR3 contains 12 residues. The CDR3 nucleotides are TGCAGCGCCTTGGAGGGAGGGAATACGCAGTATTTT. It encodes CSALEGGNTQYF.

The rearrangement links TRBV5-6 to TRBJ1-4; 7 bases map to TRBD1. The CDR3 has 14 residues. Per the germline V gene, CDR1 is SGHDT and CDR2 is YYEEEE. Trimming at V came to 5 bases and at J to 4 bases, leaving 5 bases not matched to a gene. CDR3 coding DNA: TGTGCCAGCAGAAGACAGGGTGGTAATGAAAAACTGTTTTTT. This translates into CASRRQGGNEKLFF.

V gene TRBV27 combines with J gene TRBJ1-5; 8 bases agree with TRBD1. V shed 1 base, J shed 6 bases, and the junction held 11 bases outside the gene matches. Germline V gene lookup returns CDR1 MNHEY and CDR2 SMNVEV (reference sequence). This CDR3 spans 17 amino acids. In DNA form, the CDR3 reads TGTGCCAGCAGTTTATGGTCAGGGGGCACCTCCCGTCAGCCCCAGCATTTT. Translating it yields CASSLWSGGTSRQPQHF.

This chain joins TRBV27 and TRBJ1-6; no clear D gene. Germline CDR1 MNHEY, CDR2 SMNVEV (reference sequence). The CDR3 has 15 residues. Deletions cut 6 bases from V and 2 bases from J, with 11 bases between. CDR3 protein: CASSLVWPYNSPLHF. The CDR3 region has the DNA TGTGCCAGCAGCCTTGTTTGGCCCTATAATTCACCCCTCCACTTT.